This record concerns one T cell receptor (beta chain) sequence. Germline and junction disagree at one end, which may indicate a read error. The entry originates in a study of STAT5B mutations in CD4+ large granular lymphocyte leukemia. TCRdb keeps only in-frame clones here, not all; method: immunoSEQ multiplex PCR. The sample carries roughly 40,000 clones, 70% to 85% recorded once. Sequencing was carried out using CD4+ T cells from blood buffy coats. The receptor's source is a human donor in good health.

In nucleotides, the CDR3 is TGTGCCTCGAGTCCCGGGAATAATCAGCCCCAGCATTTT. Translating it yields CASSPGNNQPQHF. The genes are TRBV30 and TRBJ1-5; D uncertain. The V gene's germline CDR1 is GTSNPN and CDR2 SVGIG (reference sequence). This CDR3 spans 13 amino acids.